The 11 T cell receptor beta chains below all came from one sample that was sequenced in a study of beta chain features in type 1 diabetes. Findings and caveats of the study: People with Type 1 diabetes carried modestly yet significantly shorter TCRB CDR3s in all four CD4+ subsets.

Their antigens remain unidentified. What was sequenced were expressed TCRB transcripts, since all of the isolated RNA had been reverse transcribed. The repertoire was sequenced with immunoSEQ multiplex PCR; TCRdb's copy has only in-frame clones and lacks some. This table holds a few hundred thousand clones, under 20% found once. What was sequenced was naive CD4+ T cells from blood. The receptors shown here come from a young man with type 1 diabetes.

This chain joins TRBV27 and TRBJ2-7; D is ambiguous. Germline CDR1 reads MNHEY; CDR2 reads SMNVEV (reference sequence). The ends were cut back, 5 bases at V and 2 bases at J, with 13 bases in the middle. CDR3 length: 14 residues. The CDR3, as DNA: TGTGCCAGCAGTGTAATGGCAGCTACCTACGAGCAGTACTTC. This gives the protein CASSVMAATYEQYF.

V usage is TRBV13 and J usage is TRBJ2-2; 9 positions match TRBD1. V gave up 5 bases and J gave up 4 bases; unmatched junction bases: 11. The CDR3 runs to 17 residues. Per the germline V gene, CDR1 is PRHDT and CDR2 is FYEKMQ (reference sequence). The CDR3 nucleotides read TGTGCCAGCAGCCGGCCCGGGACAGGGCGTGGCACCGGGGAGCTGTTTTTT. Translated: CASSRPGTGRGTGELFF.

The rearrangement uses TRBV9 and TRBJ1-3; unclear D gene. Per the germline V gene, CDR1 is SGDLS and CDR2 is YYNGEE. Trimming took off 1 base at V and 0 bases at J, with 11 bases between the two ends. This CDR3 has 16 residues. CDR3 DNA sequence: TGTGCCAGCAGCGTACGTTGGGGAGACTCTGGAAACACCATATATTTT. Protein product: CASSVRWGDSGNTIYF.

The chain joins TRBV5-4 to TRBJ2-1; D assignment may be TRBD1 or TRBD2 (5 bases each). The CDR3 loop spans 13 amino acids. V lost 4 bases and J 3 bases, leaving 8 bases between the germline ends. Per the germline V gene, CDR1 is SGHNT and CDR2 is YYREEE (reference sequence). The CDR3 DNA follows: TGTGCCAGCAGCCGGGACGGCTACAATGAGCAGTTCTTC. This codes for CASSRDGYNEQFF.

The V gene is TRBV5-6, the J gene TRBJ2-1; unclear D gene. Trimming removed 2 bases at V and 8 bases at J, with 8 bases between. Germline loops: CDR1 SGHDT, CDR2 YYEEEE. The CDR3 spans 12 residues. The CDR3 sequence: CASSFGGDEQFF. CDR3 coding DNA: TGTGCCAGCAGCTTCGGTGGCGATGAGCAGTTCTTC.

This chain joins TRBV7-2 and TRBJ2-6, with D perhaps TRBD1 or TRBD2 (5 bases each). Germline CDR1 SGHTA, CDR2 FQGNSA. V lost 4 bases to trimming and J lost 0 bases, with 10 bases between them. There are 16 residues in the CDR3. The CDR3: CASSSRDGSGANVLTF. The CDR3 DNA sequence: TGTGCCAGCAGCTCAAGGGACGGCTCTGGGGCCAACGTCCTGACTTTC.

CDR3 DNA sequence: TGCGCCAGCAGCCTGGAACCCCCGACAGGGGAGGTGGATACGCAGTATTTT. The encoded protein is CASSLEPPTGEVDTQYF. The gene calls are TRBV5-1 and TRBJ2-3, with 8 bases lining up with TRBD1. V shed 4 bases, J shed 6 bases, and the junction held 16 bases outside the gene matches. Germline V gene sequence: CDR1 SGHRS, CDR2 YFSETQ. The CDR3 sequence is 17 residues long.

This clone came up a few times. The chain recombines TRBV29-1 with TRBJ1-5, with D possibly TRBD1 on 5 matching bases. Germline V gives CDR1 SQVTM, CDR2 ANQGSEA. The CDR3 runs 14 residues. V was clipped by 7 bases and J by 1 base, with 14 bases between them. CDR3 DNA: TGCAGCGCTCGGTTTGGGGACAGCAATCAGCCCCAGCATTTT. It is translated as CSARFGDSNQPQHF.

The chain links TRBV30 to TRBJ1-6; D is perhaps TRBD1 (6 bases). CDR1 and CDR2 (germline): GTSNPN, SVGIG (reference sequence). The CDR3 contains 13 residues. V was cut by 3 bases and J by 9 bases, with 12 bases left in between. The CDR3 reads CAWRILDSSPLHF. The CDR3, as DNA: TGTGCCTGGAGAATATTGGACAGTTCACCCCTCCACTTT.

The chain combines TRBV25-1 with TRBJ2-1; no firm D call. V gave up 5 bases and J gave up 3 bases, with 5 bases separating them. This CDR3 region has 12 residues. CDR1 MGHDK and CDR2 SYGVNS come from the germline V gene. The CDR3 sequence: CASSLNYNEQFF. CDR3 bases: TGTGCCAGCAGTCTAAACTACAATGAGCAGTTCTTC.

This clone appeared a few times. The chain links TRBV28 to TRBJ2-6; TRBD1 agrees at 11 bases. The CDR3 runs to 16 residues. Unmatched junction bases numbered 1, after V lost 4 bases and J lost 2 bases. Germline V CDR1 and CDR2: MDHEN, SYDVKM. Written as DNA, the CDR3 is TGTGCCAGCAGTTCGGGACAGGGGGCTGGGGCCAACGTCCTGACTTTC. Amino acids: CASSSGQGAGANVLTF.